These 21 T cell receptor beta chains originate from one sample sequenced in a study of T cells in localized non-small cell lung cancer. Using immunoSEQ multiplex PCR, the repertoire was profiled, and TCRdb retains in-frame clones only, with some absent. This repertoire shows roughly 1,700 clones, 30% to 35% found once; its top ten account for roughly 27%. The material sequenced was normal lung tissue next to the tumor, taken before any cancer treatment. Source of these receptors: a female donor older than 55 with stage I lung adenocarcinoma.

This clone came up once. This sequence joins TRBV19 and TRBJ2-6; the D gene is possibly TRBD2 (5 bases). Germline V CDR1 and CDR2: LNHDA, SQIVND (reference sequence). This CDR3 region has 17 residues. The V end was cut by 7 bases, the J end by 0 bases, with 16 bases between. The CDR3 reads CASTPTNIYSGANVLTF. Here the CDR3 DNA reads TGTGCCAGTACTCCGACTAACATTTACTCTGGGGCCAACGTCCTGACTTTC.

For the CDR3, the DNA is TGTGCCAGCAGTTCCCGGGCCCGAGATAGCAATCAGCCCCAGCATTTT. Encoded protein: CASSSRARDSNQPQHF. The gene calls are TRBV28 and TRBJ1-5; D gene uncertain. The CDR3 has 16 residues. Looked up from germline, CDR1 is MDHEN and CDR2 is SYDVKM. The ends were cut back, 4 bases at V and 0 bases at J, with 13 bases in the middle.

This clone is labeled as large. V is TRBV11-3 and J is TRBJ1-1; D uncertain. Trimming shortened V by 3 bases and J by 1 base, and 15 bases separated the two germline ends. CDR3 length equals 16 residues. CDR1 SGHNT and CDR2 YENEEA come from the germline V gene. CDR3 nucleotide sequence: TGTGCCAGCAGCTTCGAACAGACTTGGGGGAACACTGAAGCTTTCTTT. This codes for CASSFEQTWGNTEAFF.

This chain uses TRBV29-1 with TRBJ1-1, with D hard to call. Germline V gives CDR1 SQVTM, CDR2 ANQGSEA. With 4 bases removed from V and 7 bases from J, the gap between germline ends came to 16 bases. CDR3 length equals 13 residues. CDR3 in DNA: TGCAGCGTTGTTAGAAGTACGACCGGTGAAGCTTTCTTT. It encodes CSVVRSTTGEAFF.

V is TRBV23-1 and J is TRBJ1-5, with D possibly being TRBD1 (6 bases). TRBV23-1 is reported as an ORF; its role is uncertain. Trimming left V 3 bases short and J 0 bases short, with 18 bases between. CDR3 length: 18 residues. The CDR3, as DNA: TGCGCCAGCAGTCAGACCCCACGGACAGCAATTAGCAATCAGCCCCAGCATTTT. Translation gives CASSQTPRTAISNQPQHF.

J is TRBJ1-1 and V is TRBV28; 10 bases are a match to TRBD1. This CDR3 has 14 residues. The V and J ends lost 5 bases and 5 bases, in that order; junction bases with no gene match: 5. Germline CDR1 is MDHEN and CDR2 is SYDVKM. CDR3 sequence reads: CASSGTGVGTEAFF. The DNA for the CDR3 is TGTGCCAGCAGTGGGACAGGGGTAGGAACTGAAGCTTTCTTT.

This clone was observed a handful of times. This chain connects TRBV28 to TRBJ1-1; perhaps TRBD1 as D (6 bases). This CDR3 has 14 amino acids. Germline V gene data show CDR1 as MDHEN and CDR2 as SYDVKM. Between the trimmed V and J ends, which lost 4 bases and 5 bases, there was a span of 14 bases. CDR3 loop: CASSSTGRRTEAFF. The CDR3 DNA follows: TGTGCCAGCAGTTCTACAGGGAGAAGGACTGAAGCTTTCTTT.

This clone turned up a few times. The genes are TRBV11-3 and TRBJ1-5, with 7 bases matching TRBD1. The trim removed 5 bases at V and 3 bases at J, leaving 10 bases unmatched. The CDR3 sequence is 16 residues long. Germline CDR1 SGHNT, CDR2 YENEEA. CDR3: CASSPGQRNFNQPQHF. The DNA for the CDR3 is TGTGCCAGCAGCCCGGGACAGCGCAACTTCAATCAGCCCCAGCATTTT.

V gene TRBV18 combines with J gene TRBJ2-7, with 8 bases fitting TRBD1. The CDR3 is made up of 14 amino acids. V trimming: 4 bases; J trimming: 3 bases; junction bases outside the gene matches: 5. The germline V gene has CDR1 KGHSH and CDR2 LQKENI. The CDR3 DNA follows: TGTGCCAGCTCACTAGGACAGGGTTACTACGAGCAGTACTTC. Translating it yields CASSLGQGYYEQYF.

This clone has only one observation. This chain uses TRBV19 with TRBJ1-4; D not certain. V shed 6 bases and J shed 8 bases, with 13 bases lying between them. The CDR3 spans 13 residues. Germline loops: CDR1 LNHDA, CDR2 SQIVND (reference sequence). The CDR3 sequence: CASRRDKDEKLFF. For the CDR3, the DNA is TGTGCCAGTAGACGCGACAAGGACGAAAAACTGTTTTTT.

This clone was detected only a few times. This chain uses TRBV30 with TRBJ2-2; weak D call: TRBD2 (6 bases). The CDR3 runs 15 residues. Deletions cut 3 bases from V and 3 bases from J, with 14 bases between. Germline-derived CDR1 and CDR2 are GTSNPN and SVGIG (reference sequence). CDR3 DNA: TGTGCCTGGAGCCGGAGGGGTGGGTACACCGGGGAGCTGTTTTTT. Translating it yields CAWSRRGGYTGELFF. The full variable domain, its missing parts supplied by reference TRBV30 and TRBJ2-2, is SQTIHQWPATLVQPVGSPLSLECTVEGTSNPNLYWYRQAAGRGLQLLFYSVGIGQISSEVPQNLSASRPQDRQFILSSKKLLLSDSGFYLCAWSRRGGYTGELFFGEGSRLTVL.

The V gene is TRBV6-8, the J gene TRBJ2-3, with D tentatively TRBD1 (6 bases). Germline V gene sequence: CDR1 MNHGY, CDR2 SAAAGT. Trimming removed 6 bases from V and 2 bases from J, with 15 bases in between. This CDR3 has 15 residues. The DNA for the CDR3 is TGTGCCAGCAGGGACCGGACAGCTTACACAGATACGCAGTATTTT. Translating it yields CASRDRTAYTDTQYF.

This chain links TRBV15 with TRBJ2-4; D ambiguous. CDR1 and CDR2 from the germline V gene are LNHNV and YYDKDF (reference sequence). The CDR3 length is 17 residues. V gave up 0 bases and J gave up 4 bases, with 16 bases separating them. The CDR3 here is CATSRDIGRGRKNIQYF. CDR3 nucleotides: TGTGCCACCAGCAGAGATATAGGCCGTGGCCGAAAAAACATTCAGTACTTC. The full variable domain, in which reference TRBV15 and TRBJ2-4 provide the parts outside the CDR3, is DAMVIQNPRYQVTQFGKPVTLSCSQTLNHNVMYWYQQKSSQAPKLLFHYYDKDFNNEADTPDNFQSRRPNTSFCFLDIRSPGLGDTAMYLCATSRDIGRGRKNIQYFGAGTRLSVL.

In its sample, this clone is medium-sized. The chain recombines TRBV9 with TRBJ1-3, with a tentative D call TRBD1 (5 bases). In germline, CDR1 is SGDLS, CDR2 YYNGEE. The CDR3 sequence is 16 residues long. Trimming took off 4 bases at V and 4 bases at J, with 18 bases between the two ends. As DNA, the CDR3 is TGTGCCAGCAGCTCAATCCAAGGGGATTGGGGAAACACCATATATTTT. It translates to CASSSIQGDWGNTIYF.

This clone was counted between two and nine times. V and J are TRBV30 and TRBJ2-5; D may be TRBD2 (5 bases). The germline V and J ends were trimmed by 4 bases and 1 base, with 10 bases remaining between them. Per germline, CDR1 GTSNPN and CDR2 SVGIG (reference sequence). This CDR3 has 13 amino acids. In DNA form, the CDR3 reads TGTGCCTGGAAACGAGGGATCCAAGAGACCCAGTACTTC. This sequence encodes CAWKRGIQETQYF. Looking up the rest from reference TRBV30 and TRBJ2-5 gives the full variable domain: SQTIHQWPATLVQPVGSPLSLECTVEGTSNPNLYWYRQAAGRGLQLLFYSVGIGQISSEVPQNLSASRPQDRQFILSSKKLLLSDSGFYLCAWKRGIQETQYFGPGTRLLVL.

V gene TRBV29-1 combines with J gene TRBJ1-1; D gene ambiguous. CDR3 length equals 13 residues. With 3 bases removed from V and 1 base from J, the gap between germline ends came to 9 bases. Germline assignment: CDR1 SQVTM and CDR2 ANQGSEA. The CDR3 here is CSVERQQNTEAFF. The CDR3 bases are TGCAGCGTTGAGCGGCAGCAGAACACTGAAGCTTTCTTT.

The chain links TRBV11-3 to TRBJ1-4; no clear D. The V and J ends lost 0 bases and 8 bases respectively, with 22 bases between them. Germline lookup yields CDR1 SGHNT and CDR2 YENEEA. The CDR3 is 18 amino acids. This CDR3 is CASSLEGEWESTEEKLFF. The DNA for the CDR3 is TGTGCCAGCAGCTTAGAGGGAGAGTGGGAATCCACGGAAGAAAAACTGTTTTTT.

The chain links TRBV30 to TRBJ1-3, with D possibly matching TRBD1 (5 bases). CDR3 length: 14 amino acids. Germline V gives CDR1 GTSNPN, CDR2 SVGIG (reference sequence). V shed 5 bases and J shed 5 bases, with 16 bases lying between them. The CDR3 DNA reads TGTGCCTGGGATCAGGGACGGGGTCGAAACACCATATATTTT. The encoded protein is CAWDQGRGRNTIYF. Supplemented by reference TRBV30 and TRBJ1-3, the full variable domain reads SQTIHQWPATLVQPVGSPLSLECTVEGTSNPNLYWYRQAAGRGLQLLFYSVGIGQISSEVPQNLSASRPQDRQFILSSKKLLLSDSGFYLCAWDQGRGRNTIYFGEGSWLTVV.

Relative to its sample, this clone is large (0.1 to 1%). The chain couples TRBV9 to TRBJ2-7; no clear D gene. Germline loops: CDR1 SGDLS, CDR2 YYNGEE. V was shortened by 5 bases and J by 2 bases, with 14 bases between the two germline ends. The CDR3 consists of 14 residues. The CDR3 loop is CASRVEGLTYEQYF. DNA of the CDR3: TGTGCCAGCAGAGTCGAAGGCCTTACCTACGAGCAGTACTTC.

This clone came up a few times. The J gene is TRBJ1-1, the V gene TRBV11-3; possible D gene TRBD1, 6 bases. CDR3 length: 15 residues. Per germline, CDR1 SGHNT and CDR2 YENEEA. Trimming left V 2 bases short and J 0 bases short, with 10 bases between. The CDR3 is CASSLWGALNTEAFF. The CDR3 bases are TGTGCCAGCAGCTTATGGGGGGCATTGAACACTGAAGCTTTCTTT.

This clone was detected only a few times. The gene calls are TRBV9 and TRBJ1-1; D might be TRBD1 (6 bases). Trimming removed 5 bases from V and 1 base from J, with 9 bases in between. The CDR3 runs 13 residues. CDR1 and CDR2 from the germline V gene are SGDLS and YYNGEE. As DNA, the CDR3 is TGTGCCAGCAGGGCGGACAGGAACACTGAAGCTTTCTTT. Protein: CASRADRNTEAFF.